This T cell receptor (beta chain) was recorded in a study of blood T cell repertoires in COVID-19. Across the study: The cDNA or gDNA used as material had been derived from T cells, B-cell-depleted T cells, or PBMCs.

Germline V CDR1 and CDR2: LGHNA, YSLEER. Trimming removed 0 bases from V and 0 bases from J, with 6 bases in between. This CDR3 contains 15 residues. In Cohort 3, a recovered donor had either two negative PCRs, clearance, or symptom resolution. The protocol was immunoSEQ multiplex PCR, while the TCRdb copy is restricted to in-frame clones and leaves out a portion. The sample lists approximately 220,000 clones, around 89% seen once, with roughly 2.7% in the top ten. The V call is TRBV4-3, the J call TRBJ1-5, with D unclear. The clonotype comes from a woman aged 25 to 39 who had recovered from COVID-19. The sample taken for sequencing was PBMCs or T cells enriched from blood (not recorded which). The CDR3: CASSQEHLSNQPQHF. The DNA for the CDR3 is TGCGCCAGCAGCCAAGAACATCTTAGCAATCAGCCCCAGCATTTT.